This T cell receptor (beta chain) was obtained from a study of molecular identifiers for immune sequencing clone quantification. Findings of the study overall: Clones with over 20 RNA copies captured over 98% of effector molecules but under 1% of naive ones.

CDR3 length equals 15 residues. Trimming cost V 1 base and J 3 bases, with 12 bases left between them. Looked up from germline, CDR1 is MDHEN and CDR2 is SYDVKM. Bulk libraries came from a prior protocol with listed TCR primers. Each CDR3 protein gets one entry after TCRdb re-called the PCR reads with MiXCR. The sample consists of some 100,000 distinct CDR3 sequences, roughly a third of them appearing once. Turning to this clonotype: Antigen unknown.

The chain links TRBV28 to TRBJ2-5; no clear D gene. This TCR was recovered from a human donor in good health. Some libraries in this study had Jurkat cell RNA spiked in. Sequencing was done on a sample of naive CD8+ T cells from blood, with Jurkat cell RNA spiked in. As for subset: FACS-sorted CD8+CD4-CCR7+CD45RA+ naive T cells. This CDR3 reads CASSLSVPLKETQYF. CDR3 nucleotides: TGTGCCAGCAGTTTATCCGTGCCATTGAAAGAGACCCAGTACTTC.